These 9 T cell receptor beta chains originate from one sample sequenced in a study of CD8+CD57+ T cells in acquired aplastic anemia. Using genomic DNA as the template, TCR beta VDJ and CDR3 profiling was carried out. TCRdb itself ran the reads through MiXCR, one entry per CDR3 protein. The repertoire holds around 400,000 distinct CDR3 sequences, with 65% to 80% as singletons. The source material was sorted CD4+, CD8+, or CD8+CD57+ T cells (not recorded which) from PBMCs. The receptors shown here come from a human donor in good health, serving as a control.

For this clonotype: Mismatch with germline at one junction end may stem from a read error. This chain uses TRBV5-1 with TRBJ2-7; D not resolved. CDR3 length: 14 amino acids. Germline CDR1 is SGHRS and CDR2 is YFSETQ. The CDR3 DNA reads TGTGCCAGCAGATTTGCCGGAACCCAATACGAGCAGTACTTC. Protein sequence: CASRFAGTQYEQYF.

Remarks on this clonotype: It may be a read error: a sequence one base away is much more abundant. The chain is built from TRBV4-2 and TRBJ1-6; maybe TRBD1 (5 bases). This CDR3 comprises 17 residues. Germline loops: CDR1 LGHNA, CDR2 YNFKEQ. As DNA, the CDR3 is TGTGCCAGCAGCCAAGATTCGGCCGGGACCAAAGGTTCACCCCACCACTTT. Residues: CASSQDSAGTKGSPHHF.

The CDR3 region is CSAKDKVAHSYEQYF. CDR3 nucleotide sequence: TGCAGTGCTAAGGACAAGGTAGCGCACTCCTACGAGCAGTACTTC. This sequence joins TRBV20-1 and TRBJ2-7, with D perhaps matching TRBD1 or TRBD2 (5 bases each). With 4 bases removed from V and 0 bases from J, the gap between germline ends came to 16 bases. CDR3 length equals 15 residues. Germline values: CDR1 DFQATT, CDR2 SNEGSKA (reference sequence).

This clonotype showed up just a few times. The CDR3 DNA is TGTGCCAGCAGTGAAACAGGGAATAATTCACCCCTCCACTTT. Residues: CASSETGNNSPLHF. J is TRBJ1-6 and V is TRBV7-9; D may be TRBD1 (6 bases). CDR3 length: 14 amino acids. Looked up from germline, CDR1 is SEHNR and CDR2 is FQNEAQ (reference sequence). Trimming cost V 6 bases and J 5 bases, with 11 bases left between them.

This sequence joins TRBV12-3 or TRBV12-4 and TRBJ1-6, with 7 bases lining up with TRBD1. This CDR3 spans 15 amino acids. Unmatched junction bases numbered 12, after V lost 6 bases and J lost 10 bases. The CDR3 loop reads CASSDTGQTSSPLHF. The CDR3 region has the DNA TGTGCCAGCAGCGATACGGGACAGACGTCCTCACCCCTCCACTTT.

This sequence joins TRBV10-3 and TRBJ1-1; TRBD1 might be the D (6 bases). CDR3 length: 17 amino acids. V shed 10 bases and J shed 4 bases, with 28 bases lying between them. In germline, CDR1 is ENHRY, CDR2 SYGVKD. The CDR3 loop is CASRGDRRAGLGTEAFF. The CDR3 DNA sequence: TGTGCCAGCAGAGGCGACAGGCGGGCGGGTCTCGGCACTGAAGCTTTCTTT.

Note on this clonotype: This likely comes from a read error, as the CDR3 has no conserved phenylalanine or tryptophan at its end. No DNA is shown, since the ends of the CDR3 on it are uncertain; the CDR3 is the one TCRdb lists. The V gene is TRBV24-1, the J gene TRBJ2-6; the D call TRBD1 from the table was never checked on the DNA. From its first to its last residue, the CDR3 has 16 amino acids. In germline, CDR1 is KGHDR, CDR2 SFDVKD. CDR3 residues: CATAVGQADQPQHFGV.

The CDR3 reads CARRGTARNYGYTF. The CDR3, as DNA: TGTGCCAGACGCGGGACCGCTCGTAACTATGGCTACACCTTC. The rearrangement links TRBV2 to TRBJ1-2; weak D call: TRBD1 (5 bases). The CDR3 loop spans 14 amino acids. V shed 9 bases and J shed 1 base, with 15 bases lying between them. Germline values: CDR1 SNHLY, CDR2 FYNNEI. The variable domain in full, with the rest retrieved from reference TRBV2 and TRBJ1-2, is EPEVTQTPSHQVTQMGQEVILRCVPISNHLYFYWYRQILGQKVEFLVSFYNNEISEKSEIFDDQFSVERPDGSNFTLKIRSTKLEDSAMYFCARRGTARNYGYTFGSGTRLTVV.

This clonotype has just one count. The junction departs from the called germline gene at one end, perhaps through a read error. The chain's CDR3 is CASSYSTLRGDYGYTF. In DNA form, the CDR3 reads TGTGCCAGCAGTTACTCCACACTCAGGGGGGACTATGGCTACACCTTC. The V gene is TRBV10-3, the J gene TRBJ1-2, with 7 positions matching TRBD1. The CDR3 has 16 residues. Germline V gene sequence: CDR1 ENHRY, CDR2 SYGVKD.